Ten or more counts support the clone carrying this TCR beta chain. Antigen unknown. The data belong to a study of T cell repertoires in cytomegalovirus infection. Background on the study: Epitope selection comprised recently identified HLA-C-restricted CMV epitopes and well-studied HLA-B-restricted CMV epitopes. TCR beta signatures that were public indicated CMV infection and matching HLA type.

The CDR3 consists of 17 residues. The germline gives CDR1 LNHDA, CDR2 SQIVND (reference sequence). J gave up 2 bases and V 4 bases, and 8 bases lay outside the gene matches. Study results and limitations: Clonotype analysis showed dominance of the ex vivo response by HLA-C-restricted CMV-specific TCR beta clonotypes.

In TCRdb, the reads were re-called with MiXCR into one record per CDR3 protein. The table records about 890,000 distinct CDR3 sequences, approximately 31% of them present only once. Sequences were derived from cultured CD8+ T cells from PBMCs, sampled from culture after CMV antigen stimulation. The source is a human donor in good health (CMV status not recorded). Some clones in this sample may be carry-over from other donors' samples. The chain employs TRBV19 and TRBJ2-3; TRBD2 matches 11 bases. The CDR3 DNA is TGTGCCAGTAGTAGGTTCGGGACTAGCGGTACCACAGATACGCAGTATTTT. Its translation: CASSRFGTSGTTDTQYF.